The clone carrying this TCR beta chain came up many times. The time point: newly diagnosed GD, antithyroid drugs for less than 3 months. PBMC RNA was the source of the TCR library. The data originate from a study of regulatory T cells in long-lasting Graves disease. Germline V gene lookup returns CDR1 SNHLY and CDR2 FYNNEI. CDR3 length: 12 residues. Trimming at V came to 8 bases and at J to 3 bases, leaving 3 bases not matched to a gene. Arm-PCR of CDR3 regions and iRepertoire HTBI primers were used to build TCR beta libraries. TCRdb re-called the multiplex PCR reads through MiXCR, storing one row per CDR3 protein. The sample holds more than 450,000 distinct CDR3 sequences, more than 10% seen once. These data also formed part of another study, on T cells in Graves' hyperthyroidism and ophthalmopathy. As reported in that work: Uncontrolled infection, other autoimmune disease, pregnancy or lactation excluded patients.

This sequence originates from a woman aged 25 to 45 with Graves disease. The source was peripheral blood mononuclear cells (PBMCs), collected at new diagnosis, from a patient treated with antithyroid drugs. V gene TRBV2 combines with J gene TRBJ1-2; 7 bases match TRBD1. CDR3 loop: CASATGYYGYTF. CDR3 sequence (DNA): TGTGCCAGCGCGACAGGGTACTATGGCTACACCTTC.